This T cell receptor beta chain was identified during a study of patients and donors after allogeneic stem cell transplantation. CDR1 and CDR2 (germline): SGHRS, YFSETQ. The CDR3 has 16 residues. With 4 bases removed from V and 2 bases from J, the gap between germline ends came to 16 bases. The sample holds a few counts of this clonotype. MiXCR, applied by TCRdb to the RT-PCR reads, yields one record per CDR3 protein. The sample consists of approximately 200,000 distinct CDR3 sequences, approximately 41% of them appearing once. The clonotype originates from a human donor who was either an allogeneic HSCT recipient or a stem cell or donor lymphocyte infusion donor (not recorded which). It is not recorded whose cells these are; they may come from a transplant donor. The sample was blood, either unsorted or a sorted T cell fraction (not recorded which). The V and J genes are TRBV5-1 and TRBJ1-5, with D maybe TRBD1 (6 bases). The CDR3 reads CASSPTPTGGNQPQHF. The CDR3 region has the DNA TGCGCCAGCAGCCCCACGCCGACAGGAGGCAATCAGCCCCAGCATTTT.